The sequence of this T cell receptor beta chain was determined in a study of identifying expanded T cells in peripheral blood. As regards this clone: Its specificity is not known.

Study-level points and caveats: Across healthy donors, higher total template counts meant significantly greater roughly 2-week count variance.

CDR3 length: 15 amino acids. Germline lookup yields CDR1 SNHLY and CDR2 FYNNEI. Trimming left V 7 bases short and J 6 bases short, with 19 bases between. Clones were read by immunoSEQ multiplex PCR, and TCRdb kept only the in-frame ones, dropping some. The data hold 50,000 to 60,000 clones, with roughly four fifths observed a single time. The receptor's source is a person aged 18-69 years in good health. Sequences were obtained from blood. The chain joins TRBV2 to TRBJ2-1; D tentatively reads TRBD1 or TRBD2 (5 bases each). The DNA of the CDR3 is TGTGCCAGCAAGACGGACCGTTCTGGGGGCAATGAGCAGTTCTTC. Its translation: CASKTDRSGGNEQFF.